A selection of T cell receptor beta chains follows, all from one sample in a study of blood T cell repertoires in COVID-19. TCRdb's table, derived via immunoSEQ multiplex PCR, lists solely in-frame clones and lacks some. The profile shows roughly 180,000 clones, 75% to 90% of them singletons. The sequencing sample was made of PBMCs or T cells enriched from blood (not recorded which). The receptors were gathered from a woman aged 50 to 60 who had recovered from COVID-19. The CDR3 runs from the conserved cysteine through the conserved F or W. D genes are given only for firm matches. The size field is filled for only some rows; it gives once, few, many or a size class.

V gene: TRBV7-9; D gene: -; J gene: TRBJ1-6; CDR3 length: 15; clone size: -; CDR3 protein: CASSQGSMYNSPLHF; CDR3 DNA: TGTGCCAGCAGCCAGGGGTCAATGTATAATTCACCCCTCCACTTT
V gene: TRBV6-5; D gene: TRBD2; J gene: TRBJ2-2; CDR3 length: 15; clone size: -; CDR3 protein: CASSYSGTTTGELFF; CDR3 DNA: TGTGCCAGCAGTTACTCAGGGACTACTACCGGGGAGCTGTTTTTT
V gene: TRBV9; D gene: -; J gene: TRBJ1-2; CDR3 length: 15; clone size: -; CDR3 protein: CASTRSSGGGSGYTF; CDR3 DNA: TGTGCCAGCACCCGTAGTTCTGGGGGCGGATCTGGCTACACCTTC
V gene: TRBV30; D gene: -; J gene: TRBJ1-2; CDR3 length: 15; clone size: -; CDR3 protein: CAWGGTGPRNYGYTF; CDR3 DNA: TGTGCCTGGGGGGGGACCGGCCCTCGGAACTATGGCTACACCTTC
V gene: TRBV12-5; D gene: -; J gene: TRBJ2-1; CDR3 length: 16; clone size: -; CDR3 protein: CASGLVISAPGNEQFF; CDR3 DNA: TGTGCTAGTGGTTTGGTAATATCAGCGCCCGGCAATGAGCAGTTCTTC
V gene: TRBV27; D gene: -; J gene: TRBJ1-5; CDR3 length: 13; clone size: -; CDR3 protein: CASSFNTLSPQHF; CDR3 DNA: TGTGCCAGCAGTTTTAACACGCTTTCGCCCCAGCATTTT
V gene: TRBV6-4; D gene: -; J gene: TRBJ1-6; CDR3 length: 14; clone size: -; CDR3 protein: CASSEWAGESPLHF; CDR3 DNA: TGTGCCAGCAGTGAATGGGCAGGGGAATCACCCCTCCACTTT
V gene: TRBV3-1/TRBV3-2; D gene: -; J gene: TRBJ1-2; CDR3 length: 15; clone size: -; CDR3 protein: CASSQVGRGYYGYTF; CDR3 DNA: TGTGCCAGCAGCCAAGTAGGCAGGGGCTACTATGGCTACACCTTC
V gene: TRBV7-2; D gene: -; J gene: TRBJ1-5; CDR3 length: 15; clone size: few; CDR3 protein: CASSLAGGNNQPQHF; CDR3 DNA: TGTGCCAGCAGCTTAGCGGGGGGGAACAATCAGCCCCAGCATTTT
V gene: TRBV12-3/TRBV12-4; D gene: -; J gene: TRBJ2-5; CDR3 length: 12; clone size: -; CDR3 protein: CASSPRGETQYF; CDR3 DNA: TGTGCCAGCAGCCCGAGGGGGGAGACCCAGTACTTC
V gene: TRBV5-4; D gene: -; J gene: TRBJ2-3; CDR3 length: 15; clone size: -; CDR3 protein: CASTPVGGARDTQYF; CDR3 DNA: TGTGCCAGCACCCCCGTAGGGGGGGCGAGAGATACGCAGTATTTT
V gene: TRBV18; D gene: -; J gene: TRBJ1-5; CDR3 length: 13; clone size: -; CDR3 protein: CASSQDSYQPQHF; CDR3 DNA: TGTGCCAGCTCACAGGACAGTTATCAGCCCCAGCATTTT
V gene: TRBV19; D gene: -; J gene: TRBJ1-5; CDR3 length: 14; clone size: -; CDR3 protein: CASSMTGSYQPQHF; CDR3 DNA: TGTGCCTCGAGTATGACGGGATCCTATCAGCCCCAGCATTTT
V gene: TRBV9; D gene: -; J gene: TRBJ1-2; CDR3 length: 11; clone size: -; CDR3 protein: CASSFNYGYTF; CDR3 DNA: TGTGCCAGTAGTTTCAATTATGGCTACACCTTC
V gene: TRBV11-2; D gene: -; J gene: TRBJ1-4; CDR3 length: 14; clone size: -; CDR3 protein: CASSLRGTDEKLFF; CDR3 DNA: TGTGCCAGCAGCCTAAGGGGCACGGATGAAAAACTGTTTTTT
V gene: TRBV5-4; D gene: TRBD1; J gene: TRBJ1-1; CDR3 length: 14; clone size: -; CDR3 protein: CASSKGQGYTEAFF; CDR3 DNA: TGTGCCAGCAGCAAGGGACAGGGGTACACTGAAGCTTTCTTT